The 30 T cell receptor beta chains below all came from one sample that was sequenced in a study of blood T cell repertoires in COVID-19. Method: immunoSEQ multiplex PCR; TCRdb's copy keeps in-frame clones and lacks some. This table holds roughly 200,000 clones, roughly 79% found once. Sequenced input: peripheral blood. The receptors were sampled from a woman aged 40 to 49 with COVID-19, enrolled during active disease.

The chain joins TRBV7-8 to TRBJ2-7; D gene uncertain. Germline V lookup: CDR1 SGHVS, CDR2 FQNEAQ. The V and J ends lost 2 bases and 5 bases respectively, with 7 bases between them. This CDR3 spans 12 amino acids. The CDR3: CASSLLPDEQYF. CDR3 nucleotides: TGTGCCAGCAGCTTACTTCCTGACGAGCAGTACTTC.

This chain joins TRBV18 and TRBJ1-5; no definite D call. Between the trimmed V and J ends, which lost 5 bases and 1 base, there was a span of 12 bases. The CDR3 loop spans 15 amino acids. Germline CDR1 reads KGHSH; CDR2 reads LQKENI. The CDR3 reads CASSDRGSSNQPQHF. The CDR3 nucleotides are TGTGCCAGCTCAGATCGGGGTTCCAGCAATCAGCCCCAGCATTTT.

The V gene is TRBV12-3 or TRBV12-4, the J gene TRBJ1-2, with D unclear. This CDR3 region has 11 residues. Between the trimmed V and J ends, which lost 3 bases and 7 bases, there was a span of 6 bases. CDR3 amino acids: CASSLGSGYTF. CDR3 coding DNA: TGTGCCAGCAGTTTGGGGAGTGGCTACACCTTC.

The rearrangement joins TRBV5-4 to TRBJ2-3; 8 nucleotides match TRBD1. Looked up from germline, CDR1 is SGHNT and CDR2 is YYREEE (reference sequence). The CDR3 contains 15 residues. Losses at the gene ends were 4 bases for V and 3 bases for J; bases not matched to a gene: 7. CDR3 nucleotide sequence: TGTGCCAGCAGCCCCCAGGGGGCAATTACAGATACGCAGTATTTT. Its translation: CASSPQGAITDTQYF. Looking up the rest from reference TRBV5-4 and TRBJ2-3 gives the full variable domain: ETGVTQSPTHLIKTRGQQVTLRCSSQSGHNTVSWYQQALGQGPQFIFQYYREEENGRGNFPPRFSGLQFPNYSSELNVNALELDDSALYLCASSPQGAITDTQYFGPGTRLTVL.

This chain connects TRBV7-2 to TRBJ1-1; D might be TRBD1 (6 bases). V was pared by 5 bases and J by 5 bases, with 21 bases between. The CDR3 has 16 amino acids. Looked up from germline, CDR1 is SGHTA and CDR2 is FQGNSA. CDR3 in DNA: TGTGCCAGCAGCCCGGAGACGGTATCCAGGGGTACTGAAGCTTTCTTT. As protein: CASSPETVSRGTEAFF.

V and J are TRBV5-1 and TRBJ2-7, with 11 bases identical to TRBD1. Per germline, CDR1 SGHRS and CDR2 YFSETQ. The V and J ends lost 4 bases and 1 base, in that order; junction bases with no gene match: 1. CDR3 size: 14 residues. CDR3 protein: CASSGTGGSYEQYF. CDR3 coding DNA: TGCGCCAGCAGCGGGACAGGGGGATCCTACGAGCAGTACTTC.

The chain joins TRBV3-1 (or the pseudogene TRBV3-2) to TRBJ2-3; 9 nucleotides agree with TRBD2. Per the germline V gene, CDR1 is LGHDT and CDR2 is YNNKEL (reference sequence). V gave up 0 bases and J gave up 0 bases; unmatched junction bases: 7. The CDR3 spans 18 residues. The CDR3 loop reads CASSQDILAGTSTDTQYF. For the CDR3, the DNA is TGTGCCAGCAGCCAAGATATTCTAGCGGGGACTAGCACAGATACGCAGTATTTT.

The V gene is TRBV27, the J gene TRBJ1-2; TRBD1 is a possible D gene (5 bases). Trimming took 3 bases from V and 4 from J, leaving 18 bases between them. Germline V gives CDR1 MNHEY, CDR2 SMNVEV (reference sequence). The CDR3 is 16 amino acids. The DNA of the CDR3 is TGTGCCAGCAGTTTGCAGGGCTTAGGAGCTACCTATGGCTACACCTTC. Translating it yields CASSLQGLGATYGYTF.

In its sample, this clone was seen a few times. The chain joins TRBV5-8 to TRBJ2-2, with D tentatively TRBD2 (6 bases). CDR1 and CDR2 (germline): SGHTS, YDEGEE. V lost 4 bases to trimming and J lost 0 bases, with 13 bases between them. The CDR3 runs 16 residues. The CDR3 protein is CASSRGSISNTGELFF. CDR3 DNA: TGTGCCAGCAGCCGGGGGAGTATCTCGAACACCGGGGAGCTGTTTTTT.

The V and J genes are TRBV30 and TRBJ1-2; D is uncertain. The CDR3 is 14 amino acids. The ends were cut back, 0 bases at V and 0 bases at J, with 8 bases in the middle. Germline assignment: CDR1 GTSNPN and CDR2 SVGIG (reference sequence). The CDR3 loop reads CAWSVQDANYGYTF. As DNA, the CDR3 is TGTGCCTGGAGTGTTCAGGATGCTAACTATGGCTACACCTTC.

This clone has just a few counts. This chain uses TRBV2 with TRBJ1-3, with 9 bases identical to TRBD1. The CDR3 loop spans 16 amino acids. In germline, CDR1 is SNHLY, CDR2 FYNNEI. J lost 3 bases, V lost 2 bases, and 5 bases had no gene match. CDR3 nucleotides: TGTGCCAGCAGTGAATTGACAGGGGGTGGTGGAAACACCATATATTTT. Amino acid sequence: CASSELTGGGGNTIYF.

The chain combines TRBV5-5 with TRBJ2-5, with TRBD2 matching over 11 bases. The CDR3 extends over 15 amino acids. Germline V gene lookup returns CDR1 SGHKS and CDR2 YYEKEE (reference sequence). V lost 3 bases and J lost 1; bases outside the gene matches: 2. The CDR3 spells CASSSLAGAQETQYF. For the CDR3, the DNA is TGTGCCAGCAGCTCACTAGCGGGGGCCCAAGAGACCCAGTACTTC.

This clone was detected once. V and J are TRBV4-1 and TRBJ2-1; 11 bases align to TRBD2. CDR3 length equals 13 residues. Germline assignment: CDR1 MGHRA and CDR2 YSYEKL. V gave up 8 bases and J gave up 9 bases; unmatched junction bases: 6. CDR3 nucleotides: TGCGCCAGCGGGCTAGCGGGAGGACTTGAGCAGTTCTTC. This codes for CASGLAGGLEQFF.

V is TRBV27 and J is TRBJ2-2, with a possible D match to TRBD2 (7 bases). With 7 bases removed from V and 11 bases from J, the gap between germline ends came to 17 bases. The germline V gene encodes CDR1 MNHEY and CDR2 SMNVEV (reference sequence). This CDR3 region has 13 residues. CDR3 nucleotide sequence: TGTGCCAGCAAATCCGGACTAGGGGGAGAGCTGTTTTTT. Translated: CASKSGLGGELFF.

The V gene is TRBV30, the J gene TRBJ1-1, with 7 positions matching TRBD1. Germline loops: CDR1 GTSNPN, CDR2 SVGIG (reference sequence). V lost 3 bases and J lost 1; bases outside the gene matches: 8. The CDR3 is 15 residues long. The CDR3: CAWRAQGMRNTEAFF. The CDR3 DNA is TGTGCCTGGAGGGCACAGGGGATGAGGAACACTGAAGCTTTCTTT.

J is TRBJ2-3 and V is TRBV28, with D possibly TRBD1 on 5 matching bases. The germline V gene encodes CDR1 MDHEN and CDR2 SYDVKM. Trimming left V 5 bases short and J 2 bases short, with 17 bases between. The CDR3 is 16 amino acids. DNA of the CDR3: TGTGCCAGCAGTCCCTCCTTGCTGGACACCACAGATACGCAGTATTTT. Protein: CASSPSLLDTTDTQYF. Combining the CDR3 with reference TRBV28 and TRBJ2-3 gives the whole variable domain DVKVTQSSRYLVKRTGEKVFLECVQDMDHENMFWYRQDPGLGLRLIYFSYDVKMKEKGDIPEGYSVSREKKERFSLILESASTNQTSMYLCASSPSLLDTTDTQYFGPGTRLTVL.

The chain recombines TRBV30 with TRBJ2-3; a weak D match, TRBD2 (6 bases). Germline CDR1 and CDR2: GTSNPN and SVGIG (reference sequence). The germline V and J ends were trimmed by 6 bases and 0 bases, with 16 bases remaining between them. There are 15 residues in the CDR3. CDR3 sequence reads: CACSPWEASTDTQYF. CDR3 coding DNA: TGTGCCTGCTCCCCCTGGGAGGCCAGCACAGATACGCAGTATTTT.

The chain employs TRBV5-4 and TRBJ1-1; D unresolved. V lost 4 bases and J 0 bases, leaving 10 bases between the germline ends. There are 14 residues in the CDR3. CDR1 and CDR2 (germline): SGHNT, YYREEE (reference sequence). CDR3 bases: TGTGCCAGCAGCCTAGGAGATTTGAACACTGAAGCTTTCTTT. Residues: CASSLGDLNTEAFF.

This chain joins TRBV19 and TRBJ1-5, with 8 bases lining up with TRBD1. This CDR3 spans 17 amino acids. Germline assignment: CDR1 LNHDA and CDR2 SQIVND (reference sequence). The V gene end was trimmed by 5 bases and the J gene end by 0 bases; junction bases not matched to a gene: 9. CDR3 in DNA: TGTGCCAGTAGTTCCTGGACAGGGAGTTTTAGCAATCAGCCCCAGCATTTT. Its protein product is CASSSWTGSFSNQPQHF.

The chain couples TRBV3-1 (or the pseudogene TRBV3-2) to TRBJ1-1; the D gene is possibly TRBD1 (6 bases). This CDR3 region has 13 residues. Germline V gives CDR1 LGHDT, CDR2 YNNKEL (reference sequence). V lost 1 base, J lost 11 bases, and 14 bases lay in between. Written as DNA, the CDR3 is TGTGCCAGCAGCCAAGGGGCAGGGGTGGAGGCTTTCTTT. This encodes CASSQGAGVEAFF.

The chain uses TRBV6-4 and TRBJ1-1, with 11 positions matching TRBD1. CDR1 is MRHNA and CDR2 is SNTAGT in the germline V gene. The trim removed 5 bases at V and 7 bases at J, leaving 6 bases unmatched. This CDR3 has 14 amino acids. CDR3 region: CASSQDRGLSEAFF. The DNA for the CDR3 is TGTGCCAGCAGTCAGGACAGGGGGCTCAGTGAAGCTTTCTTT.

CDR3 DNA sequence: TGTGCCAGCAGCCAAGATCGGCGCGGGGTAGAGGCGAACACCGGGGAGCTGTTTTTT. This encodes CASSQDRRGVEANTGELFF. This rearrangement joins TRBV3-1 (or the pseudogene TRBV3-2) to TRBJ2-2; possibly TRBD2 for D (6 bases). The CDR3 is made up of 19 amino acids. Trimming left V 0 bases short and J 0 bases short, with 17 bases between. CDR1 LGHDT and CDR2 YNNKEL come from the germline V gene (reference sequence).

The rearrangement joins TRBV2 to TRBJ2-7; a possible D gene is TRBD1 (6 bases). V lost 4 bases, J lost 3 bases, and 16 bases lay in between. The V gene's germline CDR1 is SNHLY and CDR2 FYNNEI. The CDR3 length is 15 residues. CDR3 protein: CASSVYGGTNYEQYV. CDR3 coding DNA: TGTGCCAGCAGTGTATATGGTGGGACAAACTACGAGCAGTACGTC.

V and J are TRBV6-5 and TRBJ2-2; TRBD1 is a possible D gene (6 bases). The germline gives CDR1 MNHEY, CDR2 SVGAGI. V lost 0 bases, J lost 5 bases, and 13 bases lay in between. This CDR3 region has 16 residues. The CDR3 reads CASSYSSGEWTGELFF. CDR3 bases: TGTGCCAGCAGTTACTCTTCAGGGGAATGGACCGGGGAGCTGTTTTTT.

The V and J genes are TRBV7-8 and TRBJ2-2, with 7 bases aligning to TRBD2. From germline, CDR1 is SGHVS and CDR2 FQNEAQ. This CDR3 region has 17 residues. The V gene end was trimmed by 6 bases and the J gene end by 5 bases; junction bases not matched to a gene: 15. CDR3 nucleotides: TGTGCCAGCAGTGGCAGGGCGGGCGGGGGATTAACCGGGGAGCTGTTTTTT. It is translated as CASSGRAGGGLTGELFF.

This sequence joins TRBV19 and TRBJ2-1; 8 nucleotides line up with TRBD2. Germline loops: CDR1 LNHDA, CDR2 SQIVND (reference sequence). The CDR3 has 13 residues. The V segment lost 9 bases and the J segment 9 bases; nucleotides outside the gene matches: 10. CDR3 bases: TGTGCCAGCCGAGCGGGAGCGGGCGGTGAGCAGTTCTTC. Protein sequence: CASRAGAGGEQFF.

V usage is TRBV11-2 and J usage is TRBJ2-1; unclear D gene. Per germline, CDR1 SGHAT and CDR2 FQNNGV. The CDR3 is made up of 15 amino acids. The V end lost 4 bases, the J end lost 12 bases, and 22 bases lay between the germline ends. The CDR3, as DNA: TGTGCCAGCAGCTCCGTCTCCGTCCTTGTAGCCGCGCAGTTCTTC. The encoded protein is CASSSVSVLVAAQFF.

The chain couples TRBV19 to TRBJ2-1; the match to TRBD2 covers 16 bases. The germline V gene encodes CDR1 LNHDA and CDR2 SQIVND (reference sequence). V lost 5 bases and J lost 7; bases outside the gene matches: 2. The CDR3 extends over 15 amino acids. The CDR3 loop reads CASSSGLAGGNEQFF. CDR3 DNA sequence: TGTGCCAGTAGTTCGGGACTAGCGGGAGGGAATGAGCAGTTCTTC. Combining the CDR3 with reference TRBV19 and TRBJ2-1 gives the whole variable domain DGGITQSPKYLFRKEGQNVTLSCEQNLNHDAMYWYRQDPGQGLRLIYYSQIVNDFQKGDIAEGYSVSREKKESFPLTVTSAQKNPTAFYLCASSSGLAGGNEQFFGPGTRLTVL.

This clone was seen once. V and J are TRBV5-8 and TRBJ2-7; the D gene is possibly TRBD1 (5 bases). Germline lookup yields CDR1 SGHTS and CDR2 YDEGEE. The CDR3 sequence is 15 residues long. V was shortened by 0 bases and J by 3 bases, with 13 bases between the two germline ends. In DNA form, the CDR3 reads TGTGCCAGCAGCTTGGCTCCCGACAGTCTCTACGAGCAGTACGTC. This codes for CASSLAPDSLYEQYV.

The chain uses TRBV6-1 and TRBJ2-3; D uncertain. Per the germline V gene, CDR1 is MNHNS and CDR2 is SASEGT. This CDR3 has 16 residues. Between the trimmed V and J ends, which lost 2 bases and 2 bases, there was a span of 14 bases. CDR3 protein: CASSERFGGYTDTQYF. The CDR3 coding sequence is TGTGCCAGCAGTGAAAGGTTTGGCGGCTACACAGATACGCAGTATTTT.